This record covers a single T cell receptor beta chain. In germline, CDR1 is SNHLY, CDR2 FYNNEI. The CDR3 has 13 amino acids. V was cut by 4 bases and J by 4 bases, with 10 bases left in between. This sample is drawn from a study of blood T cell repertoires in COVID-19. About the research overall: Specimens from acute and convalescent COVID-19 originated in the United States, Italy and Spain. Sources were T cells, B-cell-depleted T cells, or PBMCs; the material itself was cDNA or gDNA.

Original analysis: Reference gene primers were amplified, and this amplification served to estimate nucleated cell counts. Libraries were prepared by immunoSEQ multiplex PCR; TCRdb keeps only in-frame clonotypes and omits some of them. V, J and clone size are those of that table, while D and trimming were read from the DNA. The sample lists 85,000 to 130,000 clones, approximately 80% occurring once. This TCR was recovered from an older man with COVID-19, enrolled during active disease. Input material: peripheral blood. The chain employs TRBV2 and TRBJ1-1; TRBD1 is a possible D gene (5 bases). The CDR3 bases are TGTGCCAGCAGTGTTCAGGGCTTCACTGAAGCTTTCTTT. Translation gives CASSVQGFTEAFF.